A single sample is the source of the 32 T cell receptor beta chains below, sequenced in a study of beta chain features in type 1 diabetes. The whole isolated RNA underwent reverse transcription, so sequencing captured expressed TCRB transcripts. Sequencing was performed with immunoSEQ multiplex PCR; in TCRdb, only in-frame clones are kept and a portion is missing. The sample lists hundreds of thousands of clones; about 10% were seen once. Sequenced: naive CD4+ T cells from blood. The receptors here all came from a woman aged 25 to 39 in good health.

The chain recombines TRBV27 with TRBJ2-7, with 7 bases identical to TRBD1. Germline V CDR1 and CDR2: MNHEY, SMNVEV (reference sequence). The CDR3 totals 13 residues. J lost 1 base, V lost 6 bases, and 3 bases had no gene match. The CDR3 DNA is TGTGCCAGCAGCCGGGACAGATCCTACGAGCAGTACTTC. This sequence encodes CASSRDRSYEQYF.

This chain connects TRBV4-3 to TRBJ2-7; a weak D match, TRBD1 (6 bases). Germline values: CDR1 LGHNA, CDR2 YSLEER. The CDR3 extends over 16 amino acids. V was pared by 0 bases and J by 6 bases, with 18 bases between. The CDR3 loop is CASSQDVGAGDAEQYF. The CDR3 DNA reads TGCGCCAGCAGCCAAGATGTGGGGGCTGGTGACGCCGAGCAGTACTTC.

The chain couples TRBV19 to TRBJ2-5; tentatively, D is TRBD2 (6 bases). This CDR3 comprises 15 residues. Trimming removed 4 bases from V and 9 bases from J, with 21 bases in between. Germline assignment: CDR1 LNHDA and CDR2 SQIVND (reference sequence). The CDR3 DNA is TGTGCCAGTAGTAAAACCGGGAGCCTCAAGAGTTCCCAGTACTTC. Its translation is CASSKTGSLKSSQYF.

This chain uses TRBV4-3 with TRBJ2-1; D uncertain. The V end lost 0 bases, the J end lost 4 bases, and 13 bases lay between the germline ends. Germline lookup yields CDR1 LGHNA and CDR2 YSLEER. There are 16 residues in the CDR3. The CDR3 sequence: CASSQELVSLYNEQFF. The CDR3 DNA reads TGCGCCAGCAGCCAAGAGCTAGTGTCCCTATACAATGAGCAGTTCTTC.

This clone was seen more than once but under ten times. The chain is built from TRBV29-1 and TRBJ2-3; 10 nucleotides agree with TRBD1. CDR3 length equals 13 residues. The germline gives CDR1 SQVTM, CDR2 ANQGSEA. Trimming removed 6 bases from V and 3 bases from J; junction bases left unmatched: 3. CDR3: CSVDRGLTDTQYF. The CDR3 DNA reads TGCAGCGTCGACAGGGGGCTGACAGATACGCAGTATTTT.

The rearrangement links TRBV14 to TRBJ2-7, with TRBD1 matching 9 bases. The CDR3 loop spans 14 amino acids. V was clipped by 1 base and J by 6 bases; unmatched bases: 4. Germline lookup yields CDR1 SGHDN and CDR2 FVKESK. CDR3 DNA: TGTGCCAGCAGCCAAGTAGGACAGGGGCGCGAGCAGTACTTC. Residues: CASSQVGQGREQYF.

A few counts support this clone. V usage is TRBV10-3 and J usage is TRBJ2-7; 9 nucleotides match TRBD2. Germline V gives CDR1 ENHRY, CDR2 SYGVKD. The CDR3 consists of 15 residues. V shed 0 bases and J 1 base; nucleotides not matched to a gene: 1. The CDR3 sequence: CAISESSGRSYEQYF. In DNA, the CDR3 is TGTGCCATCAGTGAGTCGAGCGGGAGGTCCTACGAGCAGTACTTC.

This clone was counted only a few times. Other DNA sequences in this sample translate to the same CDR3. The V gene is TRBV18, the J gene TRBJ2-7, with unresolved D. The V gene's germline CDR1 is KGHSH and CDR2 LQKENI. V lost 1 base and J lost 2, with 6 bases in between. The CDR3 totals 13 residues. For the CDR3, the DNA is TGTGCCAGCTCACCACGCAGAACCTACGAGCAGTACTTC. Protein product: CASSPRRTYEQYF.

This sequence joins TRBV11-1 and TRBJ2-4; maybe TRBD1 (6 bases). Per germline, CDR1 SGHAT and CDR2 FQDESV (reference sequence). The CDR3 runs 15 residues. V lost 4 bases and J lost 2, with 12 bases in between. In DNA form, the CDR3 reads TGTGCCAGCAGCTCAACTCAGGGGTCCAAAAACATTCAGTACTTC. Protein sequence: CASSSTQGSKNIQYF.

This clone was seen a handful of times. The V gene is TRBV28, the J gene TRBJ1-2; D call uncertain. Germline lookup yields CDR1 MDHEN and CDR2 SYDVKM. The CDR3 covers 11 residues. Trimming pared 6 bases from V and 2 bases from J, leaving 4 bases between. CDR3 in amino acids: CASSRNYGYTF. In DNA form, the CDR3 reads TGTGCCAGCAGCCGGAACTATGGCTACACCTTC.

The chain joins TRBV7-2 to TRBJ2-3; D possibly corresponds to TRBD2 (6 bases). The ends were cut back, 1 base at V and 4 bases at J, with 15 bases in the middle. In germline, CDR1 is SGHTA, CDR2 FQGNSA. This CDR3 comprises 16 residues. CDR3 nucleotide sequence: TGTGCCAGCAGCTTAGTGGGGACTGACTTCGCAGATACGCAGTATTTT. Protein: CASSLVGTDFADTQYF.

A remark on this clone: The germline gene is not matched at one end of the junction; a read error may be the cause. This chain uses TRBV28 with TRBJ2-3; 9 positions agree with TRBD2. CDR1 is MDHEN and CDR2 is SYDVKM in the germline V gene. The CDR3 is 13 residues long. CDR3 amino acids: CASSGTSIDTQYF. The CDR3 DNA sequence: TGTGCCAGCAGTGGGACTAGCATAGATACGCAGTATTTT.

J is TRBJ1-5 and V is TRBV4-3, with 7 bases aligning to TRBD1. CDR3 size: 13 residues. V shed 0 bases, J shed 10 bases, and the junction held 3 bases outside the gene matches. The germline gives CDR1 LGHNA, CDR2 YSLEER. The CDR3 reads CASSQDEGAPQHF. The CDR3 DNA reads TGCGCCAGCAGCCAAGATGAGGGGGCACCCCAGCATTTT.

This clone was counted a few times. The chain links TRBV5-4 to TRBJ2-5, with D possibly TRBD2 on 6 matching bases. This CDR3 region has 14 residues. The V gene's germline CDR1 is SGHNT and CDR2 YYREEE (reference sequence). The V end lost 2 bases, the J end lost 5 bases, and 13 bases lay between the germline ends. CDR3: CASSLVGGMETQYF. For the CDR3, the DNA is TGTGCCAGCAGCTTAGTGGGAGGAATGGAGACCCAGTACTTC.

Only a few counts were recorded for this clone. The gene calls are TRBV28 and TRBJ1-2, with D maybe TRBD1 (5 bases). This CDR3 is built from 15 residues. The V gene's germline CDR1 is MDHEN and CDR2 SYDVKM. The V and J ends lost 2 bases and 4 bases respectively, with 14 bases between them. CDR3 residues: CASSLNLQGTYGYTF. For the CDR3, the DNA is TGTGCCAGCAGTTTAAACCTCCAGGGCACCTATGGCTACACCTTC.

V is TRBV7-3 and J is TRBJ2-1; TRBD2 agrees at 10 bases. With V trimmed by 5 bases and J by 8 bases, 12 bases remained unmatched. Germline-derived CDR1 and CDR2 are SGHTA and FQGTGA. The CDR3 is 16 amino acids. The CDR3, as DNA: TGTGCCAGCAGCCCGGCCCCTAGCGGGAGTGGGGATGAGCAGTTCTTC. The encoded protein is CASSPAPSGSGDEQFF.

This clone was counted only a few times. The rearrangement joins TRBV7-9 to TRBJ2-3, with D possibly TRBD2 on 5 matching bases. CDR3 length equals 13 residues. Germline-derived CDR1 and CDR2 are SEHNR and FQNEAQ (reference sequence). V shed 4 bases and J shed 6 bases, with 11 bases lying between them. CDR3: CASSSIRGDTQYF. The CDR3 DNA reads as TGTGCCAGCAGCTCCATTCGGGGTGATACGCAGTATTTT.

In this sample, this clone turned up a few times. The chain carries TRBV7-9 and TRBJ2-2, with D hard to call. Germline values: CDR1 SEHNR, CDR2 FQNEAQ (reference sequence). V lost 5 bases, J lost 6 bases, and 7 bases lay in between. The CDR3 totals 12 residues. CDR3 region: CASSPGPGELFF. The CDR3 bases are TGTGCCAGCAGCCCCGGTCCCGGGGAGCTGTTTTTT.

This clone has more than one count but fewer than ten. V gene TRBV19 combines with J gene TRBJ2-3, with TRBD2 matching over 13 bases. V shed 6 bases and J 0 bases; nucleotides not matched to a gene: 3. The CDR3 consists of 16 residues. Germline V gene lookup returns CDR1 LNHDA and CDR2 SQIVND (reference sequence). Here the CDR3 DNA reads TGTGCCAGTAGGAGGACTAGCGGGAGTAGCACAGATACGCAGTATTTT. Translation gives CASRRTSGSSTDTQYF.

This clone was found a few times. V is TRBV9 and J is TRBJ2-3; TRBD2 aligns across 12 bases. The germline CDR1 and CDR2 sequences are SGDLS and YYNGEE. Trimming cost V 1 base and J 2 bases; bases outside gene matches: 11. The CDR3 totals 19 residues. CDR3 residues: CASSVRGWSSGRDTDTQYF. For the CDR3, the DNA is TGTGCCAGCAGCGTAAGGGGCTGGTCTAGCGGGAGGGACACAGATACGCAGTATTTT.

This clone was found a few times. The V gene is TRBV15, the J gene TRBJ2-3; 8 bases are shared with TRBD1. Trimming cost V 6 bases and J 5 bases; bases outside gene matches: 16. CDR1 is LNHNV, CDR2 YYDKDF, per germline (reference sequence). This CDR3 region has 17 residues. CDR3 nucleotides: TGTGCCACCAGAGGGGGTGGGAAGGACAGGGCGGTAGATACGCAGTATTTT. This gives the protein CATRGGGKDRAVDTQYF.

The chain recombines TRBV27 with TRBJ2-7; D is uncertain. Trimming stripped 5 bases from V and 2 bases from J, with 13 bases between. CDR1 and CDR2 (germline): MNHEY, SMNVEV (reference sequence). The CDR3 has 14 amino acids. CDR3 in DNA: TGTGCCAGCAGTACCCAGGCTACCGCCTACGAGCAGTACTTC. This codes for CASSTQATAYEQYF.

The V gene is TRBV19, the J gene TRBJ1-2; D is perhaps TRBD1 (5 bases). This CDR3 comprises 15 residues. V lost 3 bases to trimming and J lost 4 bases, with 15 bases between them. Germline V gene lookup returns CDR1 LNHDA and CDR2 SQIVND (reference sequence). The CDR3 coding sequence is TGTGCCAGTAGTATTACGGGGGACGGTCTCTATGGCTACACCTTC. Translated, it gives CASSITGDGLYGYTF.

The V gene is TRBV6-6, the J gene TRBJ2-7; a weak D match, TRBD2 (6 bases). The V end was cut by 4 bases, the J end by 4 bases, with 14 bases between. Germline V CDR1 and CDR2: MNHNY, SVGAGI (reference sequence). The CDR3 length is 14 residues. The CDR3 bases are TGTGCCAGCAGTTCGGGAGCGAGTGCATACGAGCAGTACTTC. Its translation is CASSSGASAYEQYF.

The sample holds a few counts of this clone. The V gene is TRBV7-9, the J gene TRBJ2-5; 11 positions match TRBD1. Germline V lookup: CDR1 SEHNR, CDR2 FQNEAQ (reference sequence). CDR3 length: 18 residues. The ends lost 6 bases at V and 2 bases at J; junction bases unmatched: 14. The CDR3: CASSSIWARDRGQETQYF. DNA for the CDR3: TGTGCCAGCAGTTCAATATGGGCCCGGGACAGGGGGCAAGAGACCCAGTACTTC.

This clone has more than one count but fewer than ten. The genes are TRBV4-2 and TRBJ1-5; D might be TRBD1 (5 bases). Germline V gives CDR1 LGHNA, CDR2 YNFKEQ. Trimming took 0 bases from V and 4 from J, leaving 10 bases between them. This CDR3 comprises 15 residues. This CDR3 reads CASSQDIGGNQPQHF. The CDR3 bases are TGTGCCAGCAGCCAAGATATCGGGGGAAATCAGCCCCAGCATTTT.

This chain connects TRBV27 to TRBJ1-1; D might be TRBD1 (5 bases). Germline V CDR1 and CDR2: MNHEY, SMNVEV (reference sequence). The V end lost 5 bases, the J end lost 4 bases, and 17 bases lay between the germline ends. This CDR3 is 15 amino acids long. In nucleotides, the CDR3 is TGTGCCAGCAGTCGGATGGGGCCTTTTTCCACTGAAGCTTTCTTT. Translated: CASSRMGPFSTEAFF.

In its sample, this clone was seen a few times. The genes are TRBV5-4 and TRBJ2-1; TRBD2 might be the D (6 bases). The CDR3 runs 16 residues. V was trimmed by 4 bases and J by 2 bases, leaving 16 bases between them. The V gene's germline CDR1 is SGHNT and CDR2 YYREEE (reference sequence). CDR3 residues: CASSRDFLGTYNEQFF. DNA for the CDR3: TGTGCCAGCAGCCGGGACTTCCTGGGCACCTACAATGAGCAGTTCTTC.

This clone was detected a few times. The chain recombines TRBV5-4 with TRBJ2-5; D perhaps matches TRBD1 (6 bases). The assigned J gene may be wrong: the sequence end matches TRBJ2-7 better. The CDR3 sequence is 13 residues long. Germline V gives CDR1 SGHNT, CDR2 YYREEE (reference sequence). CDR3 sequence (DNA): TGTGCCAGCAGCTTGGAGCAGGGGTACGAGCAGTACTTC. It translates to CASSLEQGYEQYF.

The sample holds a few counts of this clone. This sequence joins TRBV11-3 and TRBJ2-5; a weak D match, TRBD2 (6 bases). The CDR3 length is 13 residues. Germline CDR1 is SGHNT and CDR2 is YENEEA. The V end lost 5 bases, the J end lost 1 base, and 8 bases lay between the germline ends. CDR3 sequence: CASSAGSQETQYF. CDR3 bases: TGTGCCAGCAGCGCGGGAAGCCAAGAGACCCAGTACTTC.

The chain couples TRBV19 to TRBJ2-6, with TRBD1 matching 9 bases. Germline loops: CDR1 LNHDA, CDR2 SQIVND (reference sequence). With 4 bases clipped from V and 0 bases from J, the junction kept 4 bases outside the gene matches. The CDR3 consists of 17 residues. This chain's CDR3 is CASSRDRVLSGANVLTF. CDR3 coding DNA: TGTGCCAGTAGTAGGGACAGGGTCCTCTCTGGGGCCAACGTCCTGACTTTC.

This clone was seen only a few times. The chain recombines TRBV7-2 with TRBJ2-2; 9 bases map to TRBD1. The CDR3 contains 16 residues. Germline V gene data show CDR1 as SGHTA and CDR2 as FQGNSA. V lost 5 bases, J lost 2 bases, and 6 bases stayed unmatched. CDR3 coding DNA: TGTGCCAGCAGCGCCCAGGGACAGGGAAACACCGGGGAGCTGTTTTTT. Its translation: CASSAQGQGNTGELFF.